This T cell receptor beta chain derives from a study of neoadjuvant anti-PD-1 for oral cavity cancer. Study-wide background: Nivolumab at 3 mg/kg was mostly given biweekly, three to four doses, pre-surgery. Patients without progression got a fourth dose around day 43.

General study findings and limits: With three patients per group, TCR findings need larger cohorts.

The V and J ends lost 1 base and 6 bases respectively, with 9 bases between them. CDR1 and CDR2 (germline): SGHAT, FQNNGV. The CDR3 runs to 14 residues. Time point reported: after neoadjuvant nivolumab, at surgical resection. About this clone itself: Its specificity is unknown.

Blood libraries mostly used around 500 ng genomic DNA, six replicates each. TCRdb's copy holds only in-frame clones and misses some; the assay was immunoSEQ multiplex PCR. The table lists about 8,000 clones, approximately 70% of them singletons. The starting material was PBMCs, obtained after nivolumab (anti-PD-1) treatment. The chain has TRBV11-2 and TRBJ2-2, with D possibly being TRBD1 (6 bases). The receptor's source is a person aged 40-85 years with oral cavity squamous cell carcinoma. In nucleotides, the CDR3 is TGTGCCAGCAGCTTAGGGAACAGGGCCGGGGAGCTGTTTTTT. This translates into CASSLGNRAGELFF.